This passage covers 9 T cell receptor beta chains from one sample sequenced in a study of T cell repertoires in cytomegalovirus infection. Via MiXCR, TCRdb re-called the reads, giving one row per CDR3 protein. The table has 700,000 to 950,000 distinct CDR3 sequences, approximately 30% seen once; the top ten hold 9.5% to 15%. For these receptors, no antigen is known. The sample in question was cultured CD8+ T cells from PBMCs, obtained from culture after CMV antigen stimulation. These receptors originate from a human donor in good health (CMV status not recorded). Some clones in this sample may be carry-over from other donors' samples.

This clonotype occurred a few times. The J gene is TRBJ2-7, the V gene TRBV4-2; tentatively, D is TRBD1 (5 bases). The CDR3 has 17 residues. Trimming shortened V by 4 bases and J by 0 bases, and 19 bases separated the two germline ends. The germline V gene encodes CDR1 LGHNA and CDR2 YNFKEQ. The CDR3 sequence is CASSPVQGALSSYEQYF. The CDR3 region has the DNA TGTGCCAGCAGCCCAGTCCAAGGGGCCCTCAGCTCCTACGAGCAGTACTTC.

The chain couples TRBV5-6 to TRBJ2-1; D perhaps matches TRBD2 (5 bases). The CDR3 length is 14 residues. V gave up 0 bases and J gave up 6 bases, with 10 bases separating them. Germline V lookup: CDR1 SGHDT, CDR2 YYEEEE. CDR3 DNA sequence: TGTGCCAGCAGCTTGGGGAGGCCTGGCAATGAGCAGTTCTTC. This sequence encodes CASSLGRPGNEQFF.

In the case of this clonotype: This may stem from a read error, because a much larger clone lies one nucleotide away. CDR3 sequence: CASSSGGWTGELFF. The CDR3 region has the DNA TGTGCCAGCAGCTCAGGGGGCTGGACCGGGGAGCTGTTTTTT. V is TRBV5-6 and J is TRBJ2-2; 8 bases line up with TRBD1. J lost 5 bases, V lost 3 bases, and 3 bases had no gene match. The CDR3 runs to 14 residues. The germline CDR1 and CDR2 sequences are SGHDT and YYEEEE.

Remarks on this clonotype: One base away lies a much larger clone, so this may be a sequencing read error. The chain carries TRBV5-5 and TRBJ2-1; TRBD2 matches at 8 bases. The V gene's germline CDR1 is SGHKS and CDR2 YYEKEE (reference sequence). The V gene end was trimmed by 2 bases and the J gene end by 0 bases; junction bases not matched to a gene: 4. This CDR3 has 16 residues. CDR3: CASSFSGASSYNEQFF. The CDR3 DNA reads as TGTGCCAGCAGCTTTAGCGGGGCCAGCTCCTACAATGAGCAGTTCTTC.

Worth noting for this clonotype: Given a much more abundant clone one base away, this may be a read error. The genes are TRBV7-6 and TRBJ2-3, with TRBD2 matching over 7 bases. J was trimmed by 5 bases and V by 5 bases; bases with no gene match: 10. The germline CDR1 and CDR2 sequences are SGHVS and FNYEAQ. The CDR3 has 15 amino acids. CDR3 in DNA: TGTGCCAGCAGCCCCAGCGGGGTTAGGGTAGATACGCAGTATTTT. It encodes CASSPSGVRVDTQYF.

This rearrangement joins TRBV20-1 to TRBJ2-7; tentative D call: TRBD1 (5 bases). The length of the CDR3 is 14 residues. The germline CDR1 and CDR2 sequences are DFQATT and SNEGSKA (reference sequence). Trimming left V 4 bases short and J 3 bases short, with 16 bases between. CDR3 loop: CSATTQGNGYEQYV. The CDR3 DNA reads as TGCAGTGCTACTACCCAGGGCAATGGCTACGAGCAGTACGTC.

This clonotype was seen a few times. The rearrangement links TRBV6-5 to TRBJ1-3; D is ambiguous. Germline CDR1 reads MNHEY; CDR2 reads SVGAGI. V was trimmed by 5 bases and J by 0 bases, leaving 11 bases between them. The CDR3 extends over 15 amino acids. CDR3 bases: TGTGCCAGCAGTCTTGACGGAGGCTCTGGAAACACCATATATTTT. Its translation is CASSLDGGSGNTIYF.

The chain has TRBV24-1 and TRBJ1-5; D is unresolved. The germline V gene encodes CDR1 KGHDR and CDR2 SFDVKD. This CDR3 is built from 13 residues. Trimming left V 3 bases short and J 1 base short, with 3 bases between. CDR3 in amino acids: CATSDGSNQPQHF. The DNA for the CDR3 is TGTGCCACCAGTGATGGCAGCAATCAGCCCCAGCATTTT.

The gene calls are TRBV20-1 and TRBJ2-1; maybe TRBD2 (5 bases). Trimming removed 0 bases at V and 4 bases at J, with 19 bases between. Germline loops: CDR1 DFQATT, CDR2 SNEGSKA (reference sequence). CDR3 size: 17 residues. CDR3 amino acids: CSARDAEGWSPYNEQFF. CDR3 bases: TGCAGTGCTAGAGACGCCGAGGGCTGGTCACCATACAATGAGCAGTTCTTC.